The source of this T cell receptor beta chain is a study of blood T cell repertoires in COVID-19. On the study more broadly: The United States, Italy and Spain were the sources of the acute and convalescent COVID-19 samples.

Trimming removed 6 bases at V and 7 bases at J, with 20 bases between. Per germline, CDR1 MNHEY and CDR2 SMNVEV (reference sequence). The CDR3 contains 15 residues. Assay used: immunoSEQ multiplex PCR; TCRdb lists only in-frame clones, some missing. The repertoire has about 320,000 clones, 90% of them found once; the top ten carry roughly 3.9%. The origin of this receptor is a young woman who had been exposed to COVID-19. The chain joins TRBV27 to TRBJ2-3; D might be TRBD1 (6 bases). Material: PBMCs or T cells enriched from blood (not recorded which). The CDR3, as DNA: TGTGCCAGCAGATCCGGGACACCTTCCGGGAATACGCAGTATTTT. Its translation: CASRSGTPSGNTQYF.